The 10 T cell receptor beta chains below come from one sample, sequenced in a study of PD-L1 blockade in urothelial cancer. Clones were sequenced by immunoSEQ multiplex PCR, and TCRdb holds only the in-frame ones, with some missing. In the table there are around 100,000 clones, around 90% of which are singletons. Time point in this sample: pretreatment peripheral blood. This specimen was PBMCs, taken around atezolizumab (anti-PD-L1) treatment. The receptors were gathered from a man aged 60 to 69 with urothelial cancer.

This clone showed up just once. This chain links TRBV11-2 with TRBJ1-2; possible D gene TRBD1, 5 bases. The germline V gene encodes CDR1 SGHAT and CDR2 FQNNGV. The CDR3 length is 14 residues. The V end lost 3 bases, the J end lost 2 bases, and 10 bases lay between the germline ends. The CDR3 DNA reads TGTGCCAGCAGCTTGTCAGGGATGAACTATGGCTACACCTTC. It encodes CASSLSGMNYGYTF.

The rearrangement joins TRBV27 to TRBJ2-5; 12 bases map to TRBD2. Per the germline V gene, CDR1 is MNHEY and CDR2 is SMNVEV (reference sequence). V was pared by 4 bases and J by 5 bases, with 17 bases of the junction left unmatched. The CDR3 covers 19 residues. The CDR3 DNA follows: TGTGCCAGCAGTTCAACTACCGGGACTAGCGGGTATTGGTGGGAGACCCAGTACTTC. It specifies CASSSTTGTSGYWWETQYF.

This clone is a singleton in its sample. The rearrangement joins TRBV5-4 to TRBJ2-1, with D hard to call. This CDR3 is built from 15 residues. CDR1 is SGHNT, CDR2 YYREEE, per germline (reference sequence). With 3 bases removed from V and 2 bases from J, the gap between germline ends came to 12 bases. CDR3 nucleotide sequence: TGTGCCAGCAGCTATGGAAACAGCCCCTACAATGAGCAGTTCTTC. Its translation is CASSYGNSPYNEQFF.

This chain uses TRBV9 with TRBJ2-3, with TRBD2 matching over 10 bases. The V and J ends lost 0 bases and 10 bases, in that order; junction bases with no gene match: 2. Germline V gene data show CDR1 as SGDLS and CDR2 as YYNGEE. There are 13 residues in the CDR3. Here the CDR3 DNA reads TGTGCCAGCAGCGTAGTAGCGGGGGGTGCGCAGTATTTT. Translating it yields CASSVVAGGAQYF. Full variable domain (missing parts from reference TRBV9 and TRBJ2-3): DSGVTQTPKHLITATGQRVTLRCSPRSGDLSVYWYQQSLDQGLQFLIQYYNGEERAKGNILERFSAQQFPDLHSELNLSSLELGDSALYFCASSVVAGGAQYFGPGTRLTVL.

V and J are TRBV15 and TRBJ2-5, with D possibly TRBD1 on 6 matching bases. Germline V gives CDR1 LNHNV, CDR2 YYDKDF (reference sequence). This CDR3 contains 17 residues. V was trimmed by 0 bases and J by 1 base, leaving 15 bases between them. The CDR3 DNA follows: TGTGCCACCAGCAGAGATGGGGCGGCAGGGGCCCAAGAGACCCAGTACTTC. Residues: CATSRDGAAGAQETQYF.

This chain joins TRBV15 and TRBJ2-3; no clear D. Between the trimmed V and J ends, which lost 0 bases and 1 base, there was a span of 5 bases. Germline V gives CDR1 LNHNV, CDR2 YYDKDF (reference sequence). CDR3 length: 14 amino acids. In DNA form, the CDR3 reads TGTGCCACCAGCAGAGACCGGGGCACAGATACGCAGTATTTT. As protein: CATSRDRGTDTQYF.

The chain has TRBV27 and TRBJ2-3; D possibly corresponds to TRBD2 (6 bases). CDR3 length: 12 amino acids. CDR1 and CDR2 (germline): MNHEY, SMNVEV (reference sequence). V was cut by 3 bases and J by 6 bases, with 7 bases left in between. CDR3 sequence reads: CASSLEGDTQYF. The CDR3 DNA reads TGTGCCAGCAGTTTGGAGGGGGATACGCAGTATTTT.

The chain links TRBV28 to TRBJ2-1; D is unresolved. The CDR3 has 15 amino acids. Trimming took off 5 bases at V and 0 bases at J, with 11 bases between the two ends. From germline, CDR1 is MDHEN and CDR2 SYDVKM. DNA for the CDR3: TGTGCCAGCAGTCCCCATGAGTCCTCCTACAATGAGCAGTTCTTC. The encoded protein is CASSPHESSYNEQFF.

The chain carries TRBV5-1 and TRBJ2-3; D may be TRBD1 (6 bases). Trimming removed 0 bases from V and 2 bases from J, with 16 bases in between. The CDR3 length is 17 residues. Germline V gives CDR1 SGHRS, CDR2 YFSETQ. The CDR3 here is CASSLAARGANTDTQYF. CDR3 in DNA: TGCGCCAGCAGCTTGGCCGCCAGGGGCGCTAACACAGATACGCAGTATTTT.

This clone was found once. The chain carries TRBV7-3 and TRBJ2-3, with no clear D. Trimming removed 5 bases at V and 4 bases at J, with 13 bases between. Germline-derived CDR1 and CDR2 are SGHTA and FQGTGA. The CDR3 runs to 14 residues. CDR3 residues: CASSPPLAADTQYF. CDR3 sequence (DNA): TGTGCCAGCAGCCCCCCCCTGGCGGCAGATACGCAGTATTTT. Full variable domain (remainder filled in from reference TRBV7-3 and TRBJ2-3): GAGVSQTPSNKVTEKGKYVELRCDPISGHTALYWYRQSLGQGPEFLIYFQGTGAADDSGLPNDRFFAVRPEGSVSTLKIQRTERGDSAVYLCASSPPLAADTQYFGPGTRLTVL.